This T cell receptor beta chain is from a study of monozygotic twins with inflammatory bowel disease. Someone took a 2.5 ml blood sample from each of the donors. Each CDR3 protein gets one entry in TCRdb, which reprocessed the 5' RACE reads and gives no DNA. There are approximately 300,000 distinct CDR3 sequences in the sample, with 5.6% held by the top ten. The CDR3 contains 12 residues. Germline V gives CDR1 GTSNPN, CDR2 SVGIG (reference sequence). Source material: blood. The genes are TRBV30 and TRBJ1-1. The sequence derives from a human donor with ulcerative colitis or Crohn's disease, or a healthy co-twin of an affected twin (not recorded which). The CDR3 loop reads CAWSRMGTEAFF.